This passage covers 30 T cell receptor beta chains from one sample sequenced in a study of blood T cell repertoires in COVID-19. Clones were read by immunoSEQ multiplex PCR, and TCRdb kept only the in-frame ones, dropping some. The sample contains about 210,000 clones, 80% of which appear only once. Sequenced input: peripheral blood. Receptors were obtained from a man in his sixties with acute or convalescent COVID-19.

The chain employs TRBV19 and TRBJ1-5; a possible D gene is TRBD1 (6 bases). Trimming took off 5 bases at V and 1 base at J, with 12 bases between the two ends. This CDR3 is 15 amino acids long. Germline loops: CDR1 LNHDA, CDR2 SQIVND (reference sequence). CDR3 sequence: CASSGTGLSNQPQHF. CDR3 in DNA: TGTGCCAGTAGTGGAACAGGGTTGAGCAATCAGCCCCAGCATTTT.

The chain carries TRBV3-1 (or the pseudogene TRBV3-2) and TRBJ2-4, with TRBD2 matching over 9 bases. The CDR3 sequence is 15 residues long. After removal of 9 bases from V and 4 bases from J, the junction contained 10 bases not matched to a gene. CDR1 is LGHDT and CDR2 is YNNKEL in the germline V gene (reference sequence). The CDR3 DNA reads TGTGCCAGTCCCGCGAGGCGGGGGGGAAAAAACATTCAGTACTTC. Protein sequence: CASPARRGGKNIQYF.

CDR3 bases: TGTGCCAGCAGCCCGACGGGGGTCAATCAGCCCCAGCATTTT. This encodes CASSPTGVNQPQHF. The rearrangement links TRBV3-1 (or the pseudogene TRBV3-2) to TRBJ1-5; a weak D match, TRBD1 (5 bases). The CDR3 totals 14 residues. With 4 bases removed from V and 3 bases from J, the gap between germline ends came to 10 bases. Looked up from germline, CDR1 is LGHDT and CDR2 is YNNKEL (reference sequence).

This sequence joins TRBV11-2 and TRBJ2-1; unclear D gene. CDR1 is SGHAT and CDR2 is FQNNGV in the germline V gene. The CDR3 extends over 11 amino acids. The V gene lost 6 bases and the J gene lost 8 bases, with 8 bases spanning the gap. The CDR3 sequence is CASSSRYEQFF. The CDR3 region has the DNA TGTGCCAGCAGTTCCCGGTATGAGCAGTTCTTC.

The chain joins TRBV5-1 to TRBJ2-1; maybe TRBD1 (5 bases). The CDR3 totals 15 residues. Deletions cut 0 bases from V and 3 bases from J, with 10 bases between. Germline loops: CDR1 SGHRS, CDR2 YFSETQ. CDR3 DNA sequence: TGCGCCAGCAGCTTGGTAAAGGGGTACTACAATGAGCAGTTCTTC. It yields the protein CASSLVKGYYNEQFF.

The chain uses TRBV2 and TRBJ2-3; tentative D call: TRBD1 (6 bases). The CDR3 covers 13 residues. Per germline, CDR1 SNHLY and CDR2 FYNNEI. Trimming took 5 bases from V and 4 from J, leaving 10 bases between them. This CDR3 reads CASSSGESDTQYF. The CDR3 nucleotides are TGTGCCAGCAGTTCAGGGGAGTCAGATACGCAGTATTTT.

This chain links TRBV7-8 with TRBJ2-1; 8 bases match TRBD2. The V segment lost 2 bases and the J segment 5 bases; nucleotides outside the gene matches: 5. The CDR3 is made up of 15 amino acids. The germline gives CDR1 SGHVS, CDR2 FQNEAQ. Here the CDR3 reads CASSLHREGHNEQFF. The CDR3 DNA reads TGTGCCAGCAGCTTACATCGGGAGGGCCACAATGAGCAGTTCTTC.

The gene calls are TRBV11-2 and TRBJ2-7; 8 bases map to TRBD2. The CDR3 is made up of 15 amino acids. Germline V gene lookup returns CDR1 SGHAT and CDR2 FQNNGV. Trimming at V came to 2 bases and at J to 1 base, leaving 4 bases not matched to a gene. CDR3 sequence (DNA): TGTGCCAGCAGCTTACCAGCGGGAGTTTCCTACGAGCAGTACTTC. Amino acid sequence: CASSLPAGVSYEQYF.

This chain connects TRBV18 to TRBJ2-7; 8 positions agree with TRBD1. This CDR3 is 16 amino acids long. The germline V gene encodes CDR1 KGHSH and CDR2 LQKENI. V dropped 7 bases and J dropped 1; count of bases not matched to a gene: 12. The CDR3 nucleotides read TGTGCCAGCTTACTAACGCCGACAGGGGATTCCTACGAGCAGTACTTC. It codes for CASLLTPTGDSYEQYF.

The V gene is TRBV2, the J gene TRBJ1-1, with a weak D call TRBD1 (5 bases). CDR3 length: 14 amino acids. In germline, CDR1 is SNHLY, CDR2 FYNNEI. V was trimmed by 7 bases and J by 3 bases, leaving 15 bases between them. The CDR3 reads CASTRWDSDTEAFF. The DNA of the CDR3 is TGTGCCAGCACCCGCTGGGACTCCGACACTGAAGCTTTCTTT. Complete variable domain (other parts from reference TRBV2 and TRBJ1-1): EPEVTQTPSHQVTQMGQEVILRCVPISNHLYFYWYRQILGQKVEFLVSFYNNEISEKSEIFDDQFSVERPDGSNFTLKIRSTKLEDSAMYFCASTRWDSDTEAFFGQGTRLTVV.

This clone was observed a few times. The rearrangement joins TRBV5-5 to TRBJ1-2, with D possibly TRBD1 on 5 matching bases. Trimming removed 5 bases at V and 3 bases at J, with 17 bases between. The CDR3 is 15 residues long. Germline V gene data show CDR1 as SGHKS and CDR2 as YYEKEE (reference sequence). CDR3 DNA: TGTGCCAGCAGTGGGGTTGCAGGGCCCTACTATGGCTACACCTTC. As protein: CASSGVAGPYYGYTF.

The CDR3 reads CASTPRAGFLNNEQFF. CDR3 in DNA: TGTGCCAGCACCCCGAGGGCGGGCTTTCTCAACAATGAGCAGTTCTTC. The rearrangement uses TRBV27 and TRBJ2-1, with D maybe TRBD2 (5 bases). CDR1 and CDR2 (germline): MNHEY, SMNVEV (reference sequence). CDR3 length equals 16 residues. Trimming stripped 7 bases from V and 5 bases from J, with 21 bases between.

The J gene is TRBJ2-1, the V gene TRBV27, with 8 bases lining up with TRBD1. V shed 5 bases and J 1 base; nucleotides not matched to a gene: 1. This CDR3 is 14 amino acids long. The V gene's germline CDR1 is MNHEY and CDR2 SMNVEV (reference sequence). CDR3 nucleotide sequence: TGTGCCAGCAGTCGACAGGGGTCCTACAATGAGCAGTTCTTC. Its protein is CASSRQGSYNEQFF.

This chain uses TRBV6-6 with TRBJ2-7, with a weak D call TRBD1 (6 bases). This CDR3 comprises 12 residues. Germline assignment: CDR1 MNHNY and CDR2 SVGAGI (reference sequence). V lost 6 bases to trimming and J lost 3 bases, with 9 bases between them. CDR3 coding DNA: TGTGCCAGCAGACGACAGGACTACGAGCAGTACTTC. Its translation is CASRRQDYEQYF.

This sequence joins TRBV4-3 and TRBJ2-2; D perhaps matches TRBD2 (5 bases). Per the germline V gene, CDR1 is LGHNA and CDR2 is YSLEER. The CDR3 totals 21 residues. With 0 bases removed from V and 4 bases from J, the gap between germline ends came to 27 bases. DNA for the CDR3: TGCGCCAGCAGCCAAGATTTGATTAGCTTCGGGGTAGTTGTTTTCACCGGGGAGCTGTTTTTT. Translating gives CASSQDLISFGVVVFTGELFF.

This chain links TRBV13 with TRBJ1-6; 8 nucleotides line up with TRBD1. The trim removed 3 bases at V and 13 bases at J, leaving 8 bases unmatched. This CDR3 spans 14 amino acids. CDR1 and CDR2 from the germline V gene are PRHDT and FYEKMQ (reference sequence). The CDR3 here is CASSFPDRVYPLHF. CDR3 bases: TGTGCCAGCAGCTTCCCGGACAGGGTTTATCCCCTCCACTTT. The full variable domain, with the rest looked up from reference TRBV13 and TRBJ1-6, is AAGVIQSPRHLIKEKRETATLKCYPIPRHDTVYWYQQGPGQDPQFLISFYEKMQSDKGSIPDRFSAQQFSDYHSELNMSSLELGDSALYFCASSFPDRVYPLHFGNGTRLTVT.

This clone was counted a few times. The chain employs TRBV5-1 and TRBJ2-1; TRBD1 matches at 10 bases. With V trimmed by 0 bases and J by 0 bases, 3 bases remained unmatched. Per germline, CDR1 SGHRS and CDR2 YFSETQ. CDR3 length: 17 amino acids. This chain's CDR3 is CASSLGDRGPSYNEQFF. CDR3 nucleotide sequence: TGCGCCAGCAGCTTGGGGGACAGGGGCCCCTCCTACAATGAGCAGTTCTTC.

The chain employs TRBV23-1 and TRBJ2-3; 16 bases line up with TRBD2. TRBV23-1 is sorted into the ORF group, with uncertain function. The trim removed 8 bases at V and 3 bases at J, leaving 17 bases unmatched. This CDR3 is built from 20 residues. CDR3 region: CASSLWGLAGGPLGTDTQYF. Written as DNA, the CDR3 is TGCGCCAGCTCATTGTGGGGACTAGCGGGGGGGCCATTAGGTACAGATACGCAGTATTTT.

This chain uses TRBV10-3 with TRBJ1-2, with 8 positions matching TRBD1. The CDR3 runs to 14 residues. Germline trimming cut 4 bases from V and 3 bases from J; bases unmatched to any gene: 4. Germline CDR1 is ENHRY and CDR2 is SYGVKD. In DNA, the CDR3 is TGTGCCATCAGTGCCTCGACAGGGGACTATGGCTACACCTTC. This sequence encodes CAISASTGDYGYTF.

The genes are TRBV6-1 and TRBJ1-1; the D is unclear. The CDR3 is made up of 12 amino acids. The germline gives CDR1 MNHNS, CDR2 SASEGT. Trimming removed 2 bases from V and 5 bases from J, with 6 bases in between. CDR3 nucleotides: TGTGCCAGCAGTGAACAGGTAACTGAAGCTTTCTTT. As protein: CASSEQVTEAFF.

The chain couples TRBV6-6 to TRBJ2-6; TRBD2 might be the D (6 bases). The CDR3 runs 16 residues. From germline, CDR1 is MNHNY and CDR2 SVGAGI (reference sequence). Between the trimmed V and J ends, which lost 2 bases and 3 bases, there was a span of 11 bases. Here the CDR3 reads CASSYLRRGGANVLTF. CDR3 coding DNA: TGTGCCAGCAGTTACCTGAGGAGGGGTGGGGCCAACGTCCTGACTTTC.

The chain recombines TRBV9 with TRBJ1-4; D possibly corresponds to TRBD1 (5 bases). Germline V gene sequence: CDR1 SGDLS, CDR2 YYNGEE. V shed 0 bases and J shed 8 bases, with 5 bases lying between them. The CDR3 is 12 amino acids. This CDR3 reads CASSVAGEKLFF. CDR3 DNA: TGTGCCAGCAGCGTAGCAGGGGAAAAACTGTTTTTT.

The CDR3: CASSEAVGTGWPYEQYF. The CDR3 region has the DNA TGTGCCAGCAGTGAAGCGGTTGGGACAGGGTGGCCCTACGAGCAGTACTTC. J is TRBJ2-7 and V is TRBV6-1; 9 positions match TRBD1. CDR1 is MNHNS, CDR2 SASEGT, per germline. Trimming removed 0 bases from V and 2 bases from J; junction bases left unmatched: 8. The CDR3 totals 17 residues.

The chain links TRBV7-9 to TRBJ2-5, with a possible D match to TRBD1 (8 bases). The germline CDR1 and CDR2 sequences are SEHNR and FQNEAQ (reference sequence). The CDR3 has 16 residues. V lost 3 bases, J lost 4 bases, and 18 bases lay in between. The CDR3 is CASSFAGQGGGETQYF. Here the CDR3 DNA reads TGTGCCAGCAGCTTCGCCGGACAGGGAGGGGGAGAGACCCAGTACTTC.

V is TRBV28 and J is TRBJ2-7, with D perhaps TRBD2 (6 bases). Per germline, CDR1 MDHEN and CDR2 SYDVKM. The CDR3 extends over 13 amino acids. V lost 7 bases, J lost 2 bases, and 12 bases lay in between. CDR3 in amino acids: CASNQRVPYEQYF. CDR3 DNA sequence: TGTGCCAGCAACCAGCGGGTCCCCTACGAGCAGTACTTC.

As for this clone: Other DNA sequences in this specimen translate into the identical CDR3. This chain uses TRBV6-5 with TRBJ1-5; 8 nucleotides line up with TRBD1. V was pared by 6 bases and J by 2 bases, with 3 bases of the junction left unmatched. Germline V gene lookup returns CDR1 MNHEY and CDR2 SVGAGI. The CDR3 has 14 residues. CDR3 sequence: CASRRTGRNQPQHF. The CDR3 nucleotides are TGTGCCAGCAGAAGGACAGGGCGCAATCAGCCCCAGCATTTT.

This clone has just a few counts. The chain carries TRBV5-8 and TRBJ2-4, with TRBD2 as a possible D gene (6 bases). The ends were cut back, 3 bases at V and 5 bases at J, with 9 bases in the middle. This CDR3 region has 13 residues. CDR1 and CDR2 (germline): SGHTS, YDEGEE. The CDR3 region is CASSSWGENIQYF. In DNA form, the CDR3 reads TGTGCCAGCAGCTCCTGGGGGGAAAACATTCAGTACTTC.

This clone was observed once. The chain carries TRBV13 and TRBJ2-4; 13 bases are shared with TRBD2. CDR1 and CDR2 from the germline V gene are PRHDT and FYEKMQ (reference sequence). The CDR3 loop spans 20 amino acids. V shed 4 bases, J shed 0 bases, and the junction held 12 bases outside the gene matches. This chain's CDR3 is CASSWGLGLAGPLAKNIQYF. The CDR3, as DNA: TGTGCCAGCAGCTGGGGACTGGGACTAGCGGGGCCCCTAGCCAAAAACATTCAGTACTTC.

The V call is TRBV3-1 (or the pseudogene TRBV3-2), the J call TRBJ1-6; D not resolved. Between the trimmed V and J ends, which lost 4 bases and 10 bases, there was a span of 17 bases. This CDR3 region has 15 residues. CDR1 and CDR2 (germline): LGHDT, YNNKEL (reference sequence). This CDR3 reads CASSPSEGLRSPLHF. The CDR3 DNA reads as TGTGCCAGCAGCCCCTCTGAGGGCTTACGGTCACCCCTCCACTTT.

The rearrangement uses TRBV6-6 and TRBJ2-3; the D gene is possibly TRBD2 (7 bases). The CDR3 spans 14 residues. The germline V gene has CDR1 MNHNY and CDR2 SVGAGI (reference sequence). The V end lost 2 bases, the J end lost 5 bases, and 11 bases lay between the germline ends. The CDR3 here is CASSYRGGLDTQYF. CDR3 nucleotides: TGTGCCAGCAGTTACAGGGGGGGGCTAGATACGCAGTATTTT.